This TCR beta chain was recorded in a study of OX40 agonist ivuxolimab in advanced cancers. Across the study: Patients assigned to dose escalation were diagnosed with hepatocellular carcinoma, melanoma, renal cell or head and neck cancer. Partial responses occurred in Three dose-escalation patients, one with hepatocellular carcinoma and two with cutaneous melanoma.

TCRdb's table, derived via immunoSEQ multiplex PCR, lists solely in-frame clones and lacks some. The sample records tens of thousands of clones, 75% to 90% being singletons. A remark on this clone: Its antigen is not identified.

Broader study findings: Some patients who did not respond also had low normalized T-cell clonal expansion.

The CDR3 length is 16 residues. Germline CDR1 and CDR2: SGHRS and YFSETQ. The germline V and J ends were trimmed by 0 bases and 3 bases, with 15 bases remaining between them. V gene TRBV5-1 combines with J gene TRBJ1-1; D remains ambiguous. The receptor comes from an adult with an advanced solid tumor such as melanoma, head and neck, liver or kidney cancer. This specimen consisted of CD4+ or CD8+ T cells sorted from blood, obtained in a trial of the OX40 agonist ivuxolimab. CDR3 in DNA: TGCGCCAGCAGCTTGGGTATGACGTTCACGGACACTGAAGCTTTCTTT. This gives the protein CASSLGMTFTDTEAFF.